This entry lists 18 T cell receptor beta chains sequenced from one sample in a study of human T cells and chemical hapten exposure (dated by TCRdb to about 2021). The library was made by RACE. Reads for this sample came from a NextSeq 500. The public sequencing data were trimmed at Q25 with fastp and processed into clonotypes with MiXCR by TCRdb, which kept only in-frame beta chains. Rows are combined by CDR3 protein, so each entry shows the most common genes and DNA. Recorded for this sample are approximately 340,000 distinct CDR3 sequences; around 7% of them occurred a single time. The ten largest clones add up to 7.5% to 9% of the sample. The intended sense of this specimen's time point label: patch test 1, 2 weeks after DPC sensitization. The label giving this sample's treatment or condition can be read as: therapeutic diphenylcyclopropenone sensitization with weekly scalp DPC. The sequencing here drew on whole blood, taken in connection with sensitization to the hapten diphenylcyclopropenone (DPC). The origin of the receptors is a woman younger than 35 with alopecia areata. Some clones in this sample may be carry-over from other donors' samples.

This clonotype was seen at least ten times. Here the CDR3 reads CASSLGRPGTANEKLFF. CDR3 nucleotide sequence: TGTGCCAGCAGCTTGGGCCGACCCGGGACAGCTAATGAAAAACTGTTTTTT. The genes are TRBV7-9 and TRBJ1-4; 7 positions agree with TRBD1. CDR1 SEHNR and CDR2 FQNEAQ come from the germline V gene (reference sequence). With 3 bases clipped from V and 3 bases from J, the junction kept 10 bases outside the gene matches. This CDR3 has 17 amino acids.

V gene TRBV27 combines with J gene TRBJ2-1; 10 bases line up with TRBD2. Per germline, CDR1 MNHEY and CDR2 SMNVEV (reference sequence). This CDR3 comprises 17 residues. J was trimmed by 0 bases and V by 3 bases; bases with no gene match: 5. The CDR3 reads CASSLRTSGSSYNEQFF. The CDR3 region has the DNA TGTGCCAGCAGTTTGAGGACTAGCGGTAGCTCCTACAATGAGCAGTTCTTC.

There are many counts of this clonotype. This rearrangement joins TRBV6-5 to TRBJ1-5; a weak D match, TRBD1 (5 bases). V gave up 2 bases and J gave up 5 bases, with 10 bases separating them. Germline loops: CDR1 MNHEY, CDR2 SVGAGI. The CDR3 length is 14 residues. CDR3 sequence: CASSYTTGYQPQHF. DNA of the CDR3: TGTGCCAGCAGTTACACTACAGGCTATCAGCCCCAGCATTTT.

The chain links TRBV2 to TRBJ1-6; possible D gene TRBD1, 5 bases. The V and J ends lost 6 bases and 6 bases respectively, with 18 bases between them. Germline-derived CDR1 and CDR2 are SNHLY and FYNNEI. This CDR3 has 16 amino acids. CDR3 region: CASRDYRDGGNSPLHF. The CDR3, as DNA: TGTGCCAGCAGGGACTACCGGGACGGGGGTAATTCACCCCTCCACTTT.

The CDR3 here is CASGGRRNQPQHF. In DNA, the CDR3 is TGTGCCAGCGGGGGACGGCGCAATCAGCCCCAGCATTTT. The chain has TRBV7-9 and TRBJ1-5; the D gene is possibly TRBD1 (5 bases). Per germline, CDR1 SEHNR and CDR2 FQNEAQ (reference sequence). V was trimmed by 8 bases and J by 2 bases, leaving 10 bases between them. CDR3 size: 13 residues.

This clonotype has ten or more counts. CDR3 sequence: CASSPIPYGANVLTF. CDR3 coding DNA: TGTGCCAGCAGTCCCATTCCCTACGGGGCCAACGTCCTGACTTTC. The V and J genes are TRBV6-1 and TRBJ2-6; no definite D call. CDR3 length: 15 amino acids. Per germline, CDR1 MNHNS and CDR2 SASEGT. The germline V and J ends were trimmed by 5 bases and 4 bases, with 12 bases remaining between them.

This clonotype showed up many times. This chain joins TRBV7-9 and TRBJ2-7; D is uncertain. The CDR3 loop spans 13 amino acids. V was pared by 0 bases and J by 7 bases, with 10 bases between. The germline V gene has CDR1 SEHNR and CDR2 FQNEAQ (reference sequence). CDR3 region: CASSLAGVREQYF. CDR3 nucleotides: TGTGCCAGCAGCTTAGCAGGAGTCAGGGAGCAGTACTTC.

The chain recombines TRBV7-2 with TRBJ2-7, with TRBD1 matching 12 bases. CDR1 is SGHTA and CDR2 is FQGNSA in the germline V gene. The V segment lost 5 bases and the J segment 6 bases; nucleotides outside the gene matches: 5. This CDR3 is 14 amino acids long. The CDR3 nucleotides are TGTGCCAGCAGCACCGGGACAGGGGGCCTCGAGCAGTACTTC. Its protein product is CASSTGTGGLEQYF.

The chain couples TRBV4-1 to TRBJ2-3; the D gene is possibly TRBD2 (5 bases). Trimming stripped 1 base from V and 8 bases from J, with 13 bases between. The germline CDR1 and CDR2 sequences are MGHRA and YSYEKL. This CDR3 is built from 14 residues. The CDR3 DNA reads TGCGCCAGCAGCCAAGCGGGTCCTCGGGGTACGCAGTATTTT. Translating gives CASSQAGPRGTQYF.

The table lists this clonotype with many counts. The V gene is TRBV20-1, the J gene TRBJ2-5; TRBD1 might be the D (6 bases). Germline V CDR1 and CDR2: DFQATT, SNEGSKA (reference sequence). The CDR3 length is 15 residues. Trimming stripped 2 bases from V and 2 bases from J, with 15 bases between. The CDR3 DNA follows: TGCAGTGCTAGATCCAAACAGGGAAGGCAAGAGACCCAGTACTTC. This codes for CSARSKQGRQETQYF.

This clonotype was seen a handful of times. The rearrangement links TRBV5-1 to TRBJ2-7; tentative D call: TRBD1 (6 bases). CDR1 is SGHRS, CDR2 YFSETQ, per germline. V lost 4 bases, J lost 5 bases, and 19 bases lay in between. The CDR3 runs to 15 residues. CDR3 sequence: CASSASSGVSHEQYF. The CDR3 region has the DNA TGCGCCAGCAGCGCCAGTTCAGGGGTTAGCCACGAGCAGTACTTC.

This chain uses TRBV29-1 with TRBJ1-1; a possible D gene is TRBD1 (5 bases). CDR3 length equals 13 residues. Germline values: CDR1 SQVTM, CDR2 ANQGSEA. V was clipped by 6 bases and J by 2 bases, with 13 bases between them. CDR3 in amino acids: CSVCRDGNTEAFF. The CDR3 nucleotides read TGCAGCGTCTGCCGGGACGGTAACACTGAAGCTTTCTTT.

There are many counts of this clonotype. The chain is built from TRBV18 and TRBJ2-7, with 7 bases matching TRBD1. V shed 6 bases, J shed 2 bases, and the junction held 10 bases outside the gene matches. Germline CDR1 KGHSH, CDR2 LQKENI. The CDR3 totals 15 residues. DNA of the CDR3: TGTGCCAGCTCTTCCCCTGCAGGGGGTCCCTACGAGCAGTACTTC. This sequence encodes CASSSPAGGPYEQYF.

The J gene is TRBJ1-1, the V gene TRBV18, with TRBD1 as a possible D gene (6 bases). V was clipped by 4 bases and J by 0 bases, with 15 bases between them. This CDR3 comprises 16 residues. CDR1 is KGHSH, CDR2 LQKENI, per germline. CDR3 sequence (DNA): TGTGCCAGCTCACTCGGAGGGGGGCGGATGAACACTGAAGCTTTCTTT. Encoded protein: CASSLGGGRMNTEAFF. Complete variable domain (other parts from reference TRBV18 and TRBJ1-1): NAGVMQNPRHLVRRRGQEARLRCSPMKGHSHVYWYRQLPEEGLKFMVYLQKENIIDESGMPKERFSAEFPKEGPSILRIQQVVRGDSAAYFCASSLGGGRMNTEAFFGQGTRLTVV.

This clonotype was seen a handful of times. This rearrangement joins TRBV4-3 to TRBJ1-4; D might be TRBD1 (5 bases). CDR1 is LGHNA, CDR2 YSLEER, per germline. The CDR3 has 16 residues. V was clipped by 3 bases and J by 4 bases, with 15 bases between them. The CDR3 sequence is CASSHPGGVGNEKLFF. The CDR3 DNA reads TGCGCCAGCAGCCATCCCGGGGGTGTCGGTAATGAAAAACTGTTTTTT.

There are a few counts of this clonotype. The chain recombines TRBV10-3 with TRBJ1-3; the D is unclear. Germline CDR1 and CDR2: ENHRY and SYGVKD. The CDR3 has 16 amino acids. V gave up 2 bases and J gave up 0 bases, with 11 bases separating them. The CDR3 nucleotides are TGTGCCATCAGTGAGCTGGCAGCCCGCTCTGGAAACACCATATATTTT. Its protein is CAISELAARSGNTIYF.

The sample holds many counts of this clonotype. The V gene is TRBV6-2 or TRBV6-3, the J gene TRBJ2-6, with a tentative D call TRBD1 (5 bases). The germline V and J ends were trimmed by 2 bases and 1 base, with 6 bases remaining between them. This CDR3 comprises 15 residues. Per germline, CDR1 MNHEY and CDR2 SVGEGT. This CDR3 is CASSYRGSGANVLTF. CDR3 coding DNA: TGTGCCAGCAGTTACAGGGGATCTGGGGCCAACGTCCTGACTTTC.

This clonotype showed up just a few times. The chain recombines TRBV12-5 with TRBJ2-2; no clear D gene. Per germline, CDR1 LGHNT and CDR2 FRNRAP. The CDR3 is 14 residues long. Trimming stripped 6 bases from V and 4 bases from J, with 12 bases between. As DNA, the CDR3 is TGTGCTAGTGGCCTCTTGGCCTTCACCGGGGAGCTGTTTTTT. It translates to CASGLLAFTGELFF. The variable domain in full, completed from reference TRBV12-5 and TRBJ2-2, reads DARVTQTPRHKVTEMGQEVTMRCQPILGHNTVFWYRQTMMQGLELLAYFRNRAPLDDSGMPKDRFSAEMPDATLATLKIQPSEPRDSAVYFCASGLLAFTGELFFGEGSRLTVL.